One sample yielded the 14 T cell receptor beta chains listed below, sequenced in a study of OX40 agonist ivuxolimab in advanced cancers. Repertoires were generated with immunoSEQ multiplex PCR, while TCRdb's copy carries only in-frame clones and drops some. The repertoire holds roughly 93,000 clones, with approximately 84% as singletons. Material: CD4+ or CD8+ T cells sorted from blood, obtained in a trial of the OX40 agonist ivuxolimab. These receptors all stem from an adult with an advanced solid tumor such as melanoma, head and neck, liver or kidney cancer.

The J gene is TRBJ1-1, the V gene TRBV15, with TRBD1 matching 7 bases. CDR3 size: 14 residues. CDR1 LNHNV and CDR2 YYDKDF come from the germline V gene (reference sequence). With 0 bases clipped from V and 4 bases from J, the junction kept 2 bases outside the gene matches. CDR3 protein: CATSREGGGTEAFF. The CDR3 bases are TGTGCCACCAGCAGAGAAGGGGGCGGCACTGAAGCTTTCTTT.

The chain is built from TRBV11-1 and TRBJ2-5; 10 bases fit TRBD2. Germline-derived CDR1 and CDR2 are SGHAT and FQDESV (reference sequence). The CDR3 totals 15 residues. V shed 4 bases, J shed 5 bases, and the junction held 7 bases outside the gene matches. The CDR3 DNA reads TGTGCCAGCAGCTCCTCTAGCGGGAGTTTGGAGACCCAGTACTTC. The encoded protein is CASSSSSGSLETQYF.

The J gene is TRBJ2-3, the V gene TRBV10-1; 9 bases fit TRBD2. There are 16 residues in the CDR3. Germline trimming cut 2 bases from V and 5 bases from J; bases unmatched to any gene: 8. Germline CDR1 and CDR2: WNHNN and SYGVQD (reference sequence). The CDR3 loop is CASSEGEEREVDTQYF. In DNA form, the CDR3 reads TGCGCCAGCAGTGAGGGTGAGGAGCGGGAGGTAGATACGCAGTATTTT.

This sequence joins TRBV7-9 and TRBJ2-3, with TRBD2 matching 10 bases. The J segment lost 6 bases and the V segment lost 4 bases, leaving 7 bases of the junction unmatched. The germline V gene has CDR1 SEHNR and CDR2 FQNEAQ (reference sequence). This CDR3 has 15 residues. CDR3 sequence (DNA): TGTGCCAGCAGCTGGGCTAGCGGGAGTTTGGATACGCAGTATTTT. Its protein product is CASSWASGSLDTQYF.

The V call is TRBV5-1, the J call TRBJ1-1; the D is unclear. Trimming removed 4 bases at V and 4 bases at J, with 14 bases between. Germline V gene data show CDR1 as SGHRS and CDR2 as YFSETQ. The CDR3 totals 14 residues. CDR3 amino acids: CASSREGGSTEAFF. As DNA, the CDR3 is TGCGCCAGCAGCCGGGAGGGAGGGTCCACTGAAGCTTTCTTT.

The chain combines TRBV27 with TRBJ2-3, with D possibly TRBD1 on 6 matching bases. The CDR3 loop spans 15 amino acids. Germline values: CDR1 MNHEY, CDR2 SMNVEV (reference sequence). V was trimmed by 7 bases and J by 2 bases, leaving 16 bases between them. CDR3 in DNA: TGTGCCAGCAACCTTTTGGGGGCAATCACAGATACGCAGTATTTT. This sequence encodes CASNLLGAITDTQYF.

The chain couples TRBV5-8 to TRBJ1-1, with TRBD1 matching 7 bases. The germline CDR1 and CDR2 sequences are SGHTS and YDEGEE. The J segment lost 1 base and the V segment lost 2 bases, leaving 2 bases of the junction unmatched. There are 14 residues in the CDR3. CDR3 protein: CASSFRTGNTEAFF. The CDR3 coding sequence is TGTGCCAGCAGCTTCAGGACAGGGAACACTGAAGCTTTCTTT.

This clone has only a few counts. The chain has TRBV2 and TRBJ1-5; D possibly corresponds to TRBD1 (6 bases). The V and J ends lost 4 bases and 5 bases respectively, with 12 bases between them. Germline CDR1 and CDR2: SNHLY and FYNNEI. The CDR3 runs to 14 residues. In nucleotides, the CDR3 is TGTGCCAGCAGTGGCCAGGGGAAGGATCAGCCCCAGCATTTT. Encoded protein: CASSGQGKDQPQHF.

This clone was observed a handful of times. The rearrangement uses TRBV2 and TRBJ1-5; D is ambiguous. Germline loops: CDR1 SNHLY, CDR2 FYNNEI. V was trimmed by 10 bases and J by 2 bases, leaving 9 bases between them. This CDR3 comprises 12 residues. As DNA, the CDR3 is TGTGCCACCACGGCCGGCAATCAGCCCCAGCATTTT. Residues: CATTAGNQPQHF. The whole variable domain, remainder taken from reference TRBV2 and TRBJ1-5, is EPEVTQTPSHQVTQMGQEVILRCVPISNHLYFYWYRQILGQKVEFLVSFYNNEISEKSEIFDDQFSVERPDGSNFTLKIRSTKLEDSAMYFCATTAGNQPQHFGDGTRLSIL.

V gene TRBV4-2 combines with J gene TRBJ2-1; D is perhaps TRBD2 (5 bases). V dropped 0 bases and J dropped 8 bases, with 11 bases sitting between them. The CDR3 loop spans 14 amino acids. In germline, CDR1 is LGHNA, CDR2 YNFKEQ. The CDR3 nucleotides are TGTGCCAGCAGCCAAGAACTAGGGTCCGATGAGCAGTTCTTC. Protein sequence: CASSQELGSDEQFF.

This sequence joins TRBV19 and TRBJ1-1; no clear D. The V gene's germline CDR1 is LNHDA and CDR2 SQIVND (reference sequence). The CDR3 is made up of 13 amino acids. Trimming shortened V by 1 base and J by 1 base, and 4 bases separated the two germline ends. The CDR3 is CASSIAPNTEAFF. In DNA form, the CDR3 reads TGTGCCAGTAGTATAGCTCCGAACACTGAAGCTTTCTTT.

For the CDR3, the DNA is TGTGCCAGCAGTGAGGGTCAGGGCATGCGCTACACCTTC. It translates to CASSEGQGMRYTF. The chain couples TRBV2 to TRBJ1-2, with D perhaps matching TRBD1 (5 bases). Germline V gene lookup returns CDR1 SNHLY and CDR2 FYNNEI. The V gene lost 3 bases and the J gene lost 9 bases, with 14 bases spanning the gap. The CDR3 covers 13 residues.

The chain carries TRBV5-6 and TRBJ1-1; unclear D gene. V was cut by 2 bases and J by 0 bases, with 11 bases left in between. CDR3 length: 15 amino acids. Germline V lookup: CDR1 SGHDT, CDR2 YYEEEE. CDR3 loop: CASSFQGQMNTEAFF. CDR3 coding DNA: TGTGCCAGCAGCTTTCAAGGGCAGATGAACACTGAAGCTTTCTTT.

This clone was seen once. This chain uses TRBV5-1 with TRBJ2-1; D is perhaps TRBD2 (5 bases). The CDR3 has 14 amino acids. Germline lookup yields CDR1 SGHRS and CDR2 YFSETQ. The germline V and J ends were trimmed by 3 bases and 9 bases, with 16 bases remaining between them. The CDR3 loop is CASSSTGGSVEQFF. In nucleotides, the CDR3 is TGCGCCAGCAGCTCGACTGGAGGTTCGGTTGAGCAGTTCTTC.